What follows are 27 T cell receptor beta chains derived from one specimen sequenced in a study of blood T cell repertoires in COVID-19. Measured with immunoSEQ multiplex PCR; TCRdb has only the in-frame clones, and not every one. The sample includes some 300,000 clones, roughly 80% of them seen just once. Material for sequencing was peripheral blood. The origin of the receptors is a woman between 50 and 59 years old with active or convalescent COVID-19.

This clone was seen just once. V is TRBV7-9 and J is TRBJ1-5; D is possibly TRBD1 (5 bases). CDR3 size: 14 residues. From germline, CDR1 is SEHNR and CDR2 FQNEAQ (reference sequence). V was cut by 3 bases and J by 1 base, with 7 bases left in between. Here the CDR3 reads CASSLRGSNQPQHF. CDR3 sequence (DNA): TGTGCCAGCAGCTTGCGGGGGAGCAATCAGCCCCAGCATTTT.

The chain recombines TRBV5-1 with TRBJ2-3; TRBD1 might be the D (6 bases). Trimming took 6 bases from V and 4 from J, leaving 18 bases between them. Per the germline V gene, CDR1 is SGHRS and CDR2 is YFSETQ. The CDR3 contains 15 residues. The CDR3 sequence is CASIKGSGGPDTQYF. The DNA of the CDR3 is TGCGCCAGCATCAAAGGTAGTGGGGGCCCAGATACGCAGTATTTT.

This sequence joins TRBV12-3 or TRBV12-4 and TRBJ1-2, with D possibly TRBD1 on 5 matching bases. V was clipped by 1 base and J by 5 bases, with 8 bases between them. The CDR3 runs 13 residues. The DNA for the CDR3 is TGTGCCAGCAGTTTAGGACAGACTTATGGCTACACCTTC. Amino acid sequence: CASSLGQTYGYTF.

The CDR3 is CSVEGQGSKETQYF. The DNA of the CDR3 is TGCAGCGTTGAAGGACAGGGCAGTAAGGAGACCCAGTACTTC. This chain uses TRBV29-1 with TRBJ2-5; 7 nucleotides line up with TRBD1. Losses at the gene ends were 1 base for V and 5 bases for J; bases not matched to a gene: 7. Germline CDR1 SQVTM, CDR2 ANQGSEA. This CDR3 contains 14 residues. Based on the CDR3 plus reference TRBV29-1 and TRBJ2-5, the full variable domain is SAVISQKPSRDICQRGTSLTIQCQVDSQVTMMFWYRQQPGQSLTLIATANQGSEATYESGFVIDKFPISRPNLTFSTLTVSNMSPEDSSIYLCSVEGQGSKETQYFGPGTRLLVL.

The chain has TRBV6-5 and TRBJ2-7; 9 bases match TRBD1. CDR1 is MNHEY and CDR2 is SVGAGI in the germline V gene. The junction had 3 bases not matched to a gene; V was cut back by 2 bases and J by 1 base. This CDR3 spans 15 amino acids. This chain's CDR3 is CASSYEGTGSYEQYF. The CDR3 coding sequence is TGTGCCAGCAGTTACGAGGGGACAGGGTCCTACGAGCAGTACTTC.

In this sample, this clone turned up once. The V call is TRBV6-4, the J call TRBJ1-4; D gene unclear. CDR3 length: 14 residues. Trimming removed 5 bases from V and 0 bases from J, with 7 bases in between. The germline V gene has CDR1 MRHNA and CDR2 SNTAGT. The DNA of the CDR3 is TGTGCCAGCAGTCCCGAGGCAACTAATGAAAAACTGTTTTTT. Amino acid sequence: CASSPEATNEKLFF.

This rearrangement joins TRBV7-9 to TRBJ2-3; 10 bases are a match to TRBD2. The CDR3 totals 18 residues. Unmatched junction bases numbered 8, after V lost 1 base and J lost 1 base. Germline CDR1 SEHNR, CDR2 FQNEAQ (reference sequence). CDR3 bases: TGTGCCAGCAGCTTAGAGGGGGCCGGGACTAGCGGCACAGATACGCAGTATTTT. Residues: CASSLEGAGTSGTDTQYF.

A word on this clone: The sample contains more than one DNA sequence encoding this CDR3. The chain is built from TRBV7-9 and TRBJ1-1; D remains ambiguous. The germline gives CDR1 SEHNR, CDR2 FQNEAQ (reference sequence). Trimming removed 1 base from V and 0 bases from J, with 9 bases in between. The CDR3 covers 15 residues. The CDR3 DNA reads as TGTGCCAGCAGCTTAGGTGGCCCCATGAACACTGAAGCTTTCTTT. This gives the protein CASSLGGPMNTEAFF.

V gene TRBV5-1 combines with J gene TRBJ2-2; 8 bases match TRBD1. Germline CDR1 SGHRS, CDR2 YFSETQ. The CDR3 extends over 15 amino acids. Trimming took 4 bases from V and 4 from J; bases not matched to a gene: 6. The CDR3 nucleotides are TGCGCCAGCAGCATCCGGGACAGGAGCACCGGGGAGCTGTTTTTT. It encodes CASSIRDRSTGELFF.

This chain connects TRBV18 to TRBJ1-1; 8 bases are shared with TRBD1. CDR1 and CDR2 from the germline V gene are KGHSH and LQKENI. The CDR3 is made up of 14 amino acids. The V and J ends lost 4 bases and 1 base, in that order; junction bases with no gene match: 2. The DNA of the CDR3 is TGTGCCAGCTCACTACAGGGGGAGAACACTGAAGCTTTCTTT. This sequence encodes CASSLQGENTEAFF.

The chain has TRBV5-1 and TRBJ1-2; D may be TRBD1 (6 bases). The CDR3 extends over 14 amino acids. Per the germline V gene, CDR1 is SGHRS and CDR2 is YFSETQ. V lost 4 bases and J lost 2, with 12 bases in between. CDR3 nucleotide sequence: TGCGCCAGCAGCAAACAGGGCTCCAACTATGGCTACACCTTC. Its protein is CASSKQGSNYGYTF.

The chain couples TRBV11-2 to TRBJ1-6, with TRBD1 as a possible D gene (6 bases). This CDR3 is built from 16 residues. Between the trimmed V and J ends, which lost 5 bases and 6 bases, there was a span of 17 bases. The germline V gene encodes CDR1 SGHAT and CDR2 FQNNGV. CDR3 protein: CASSGQTPTTNSPLHF. CDR3 DNA sequence: TGTGCCAGCAGCGGACAGACCCCGACTACTAATTCACCCCTCCACTTT.

In nucleotides, the CDR3 is TGTGCCAGCAGCTCGGGACTATCCCAGAACACCGGGGAGCTGTTTTTT. Its translation: CASSSGLSQNTGELFF. The chain joins TRBV5-4 to TRBJ2-2; 7 positions agree with TRBD2. Germline lookup yields CDR1 SGHNT and CDR2 YYREEE (reference sequence). The CDR3 extends over 16 amino acids. V shed 3 bases, J shed 1 base, and the junction held 6 bases outside the gene matches.

CDR3 sequence: CASLRASRETQYF. For the CDR3, the DNA is TGTGCCAGCCTCCGGGCTAGCCGAGAGACCCAGTACTTC. The genes are TRBV7-8 and TRBJ2-5, with D perhaps TRBD2 (5 bases). There are 13 residues in the CDR3. Germline V gene data show CDR1 as SGHVS and CDR2 as FQNEAQ. Trimming left V 8 bases short and J 4 bases short, with 14 bases between.

The chain combines TRBV27 with TRBJ1-6, with D possibly being TRBD1 (5 bases). V was clipped by 0 bases and J by 6 bases, with 12 bases between them. The germline V gene encodes CDR1 MNHEY and CDR2 SMNVEV (reference sequence). This CDR3 is 16 amino acids long. As DNA, the CDR3 is TGTGCCAGCAGTTTATCGGAGGGGTCGTCTAATTCACCCCTCCACTTT. As protein: CASSLSEGSSNSPLHF.

The J gene is TRBJ2-5, the V gene TRBV4-2; D remains unclear. The CDR3 runs 13 residues. Germline loops: CDR1 LGHNA, CDR2 YNFKEQ. With 1 base removed from V and 3 bases from J, the gap between germline ends came to 6 bases. CDR3 region: CASSQVREETQYF. The CDR3 bases are TGTGCCAGCAGCCAAGTTCGGGAAGAGACCCAGTACTTC.

The count of this clone is one. The chain combines TRBV2 with TRBJ2-5, with 8 bases identical to TRBD2. The CDR3 length is 15 residues. CDR1 is SNHLY, CDR2 FYNNEI, per germline. V trimming: 3 bases; J trimming: 4 bases; junction bases outside the gene matches: 7. CDR3 loop: CASSDVREGRETQYF. CDR3 sequence (DNA): TGTGCCAGCAGTGACGTTCGGGAGGGCCGAGAGACCCAGTACTTC.

The chain links TRBV2 to TRBJ2-2; maybe TRBD1 (6 bases). CDR1 SNHLY and CDR2 FYNNEI come from the germline V gene. The V end was cut by 6 bases, the J end by 6 bases, with 14 bases between. The CDR3 spans 14 residues. CDR3 DNA sequence: TGTGCCAGCAGGGCGCAAGGGGGATCCGGGGAGCTGTTTTTT. Protein product: CASRAQGGSGELFF.

The chain employs TRBV28 and TRBJ2-3; 7 nucleotides line up with TRBD1. The V gene end was trimmed by 10 bases and the J gene end by 3 bases; junction bases not matched to a gene: 10. CDR3 length: 14 amino acids. CDR1 is MDHEN and CDR2 is SYDVKM in the germline V gene. The CDR3 loop is CATMGDSTTDTQYF. The CDR3 DNA sequence: TGTGCCACCATGGGGGACAGTACTACAGATACGCAGTATTTT.

This clone showed up just a few times. The gene calls are TRBV4-2 and TRBJ2-3, with D hard to call. CDR1 and CDR2 from the germline V gene are LGHNA and YNFKEQ. This CDR3 spans 12 amino acids. The V and J ends lost 4 bases and 6 bases respectively, with 8 bases between them. The CDR3 nucleotides are TGTGCCAGCAGCCCCCCCTTTGATACGCAGTATTTT. This gives the protein CASSPPFDTQYF.

This clone appeared a few times. The V gene is TRBV5-1, the J gene TRBJ2-2, with unresolved D. V was clipped by 4 bases and J by 6 bases, with 13 bases between them. The CDR3 is made up of 14 amino acids. Germline CDR1 and CDR2: SGHRS and YFSETQ. CDR3 in amino acids: CASSEPSRSGELFF. The CDR3, as DNA: TGCGCCAGCAGCGAGCCTTCTAGATCCGGGGAGCTGTTTTTT. Full variable domain (rest looked up from reference TRBV5-1 and TRBJ2-2): KAGVTQTPRYLIKTRGQQVTLSCSPISGHRSVSWYQQTPGQGLQFLFEYFSETQRNKGNFPGRFSGRQFSNSRSEMNVSTLELGDSALYLCASSEPSRSGELFFGEGSRLTVL.

The CDR3 sequence is CASSSGDDSNQPQHF. In nucleotides, the CDR3 is TGTGCCAGTAGTTCGGGGGATGATAGCAATCAGCCCCAGCATTTT. V usage is TRBV19 and J usage is TRBJ1-5, with TRBD1 as a possible D gene (5 bases). CDR1 is LNHDA and CDR2 is SQIVND in the germline V gene (reference sequence). This CDR3 has 15 residues. The V end lost 5 bases, the J end lost 0 bases, and 11 bases lay between the germline ends.

V is TRBV28 and J is TRBJ2-7; D is perhaps TRBD1 (6 bases). Between the trimmed V and J ends, which lost 6 bases and 2 bases, there was a span of 17 bases. This CDR3 is 15 amino acids long. Germline CDR1 is MDHEN and CDR2 is SYDVKM. CDR3 coding DNA: TGTGCCAGCAGAACTCCGGGACAACCCGCCTACGAGCAGTACTTC. Translated: CASRTPGQPAYEQYF.

The chain uses TRBV7-2 and TRBJ2-7; D may be TRBD2 (6 bases). CDR1 and CDR2 (germline): SGHTA, FQGNSA. Trimming shortened V by 5 bases and J by 10 bases, and 18 bases separated the two germline ends. The CDR3 is made up of 13 amino acids. CDR3 loop: CASSRERADRQYF. The CDR3 DNA reads as TGTGCCAGCAGCCGGGAGAGAGCTGATAGACAGTACTTC.

The rearrangement joins TRBV27 to TRBJ2-3, with a possible D match to TRBD2 (6 bases). Trimming cost V 5 bases and J 1 base, with 16 bases left between them. This CDR3 contains 16 residues. Germline CDR1 reads MNHEY; CDR2 reads SMNVEV (reference sequence). The CDR3 DNA follows: TGTGCCAGCAGTCACAAACCGGGACTCCGCACAGATACGCAGTATTTT. The encoded protein is CASSHKPGLRTDTQYF.

The chain has TRBV7-9 and TRBJ1-4; D might be TRBD1 (6 bases). V was cut by 1 base and J by 5 bases, with 11 bases left in between. Germline values: CDR1 SEHNR, CDR2 FQNEAQ (reference sequence). There are 15 residues in the CDR3. Written as DNA, the CDR3 is TGTGCCAGCAGCTTAGGGCAGGGGTTAAATGAAAAACTGTTTTTT. As protein: CASSLGQGLNEKLFF. The full variable domain, its missing parts supplied by reference TRBV7-9 and TRBJ1-4, is DTGVSQNPRHKITKRGQNVTFRCDPISEHNRLYWYRQTLGQGPEFLTYFQNEAQLEKSRLLSDRFSAERPKGSFSTLEIQRTEQGDSAMYLCASSLGQGLNEKLFFGSGTQLSVL.

This sequence joins TRBV18 and TRBJ1-6; 8 bases fit TRBD1. There are 17 residues in the CDR3. CDR1 and CDR2 from the germline V gene are KGHSH and LQKENI. Unmatched junction bases numbered 9, after V lost 3 bases and J lost 5 bases. The CDR3: CASSPRAQGANNSPLHF. The CDR3 DNA follows: TGTGCCAGCTCACCTAGGGCGCAGGGGGCAAATAATTCACCCCTCCACTTT.